This paragraph covers one T cell receptor (beta chain) sequence. This sample stems from a study of T cell repertoires in cytomegalovirus infection. Study at large: Evidence of both CMV infection and a matching HLA type came from public TCR beta signatures.

Via MiXCR, TCRdb re-called the reads, giving one row per CDR3 protein. The data show more than 650,000 distinct CDR3 sequences, with approximately 34% seen just once and under 3% held by the top ten. The specimen sequenced was PBMCs. This receptor was taken from a human donor in good health (CMV status not recorded). Some clones in this sample may be carry-over from other donors' samples.

As DNA, the CDR3 is TGCAGTGCGAGGACAGGGATCAGGGCTAATGAAAAACTGTTTTTT. This gives the protein CSARTGIRANEKLFF. The chain is built from TRBV20-1 and TRBJ1-4; TRBD1 aligns across 8 bases. The ends lost 6 bases at V and 3 bases at J; junction bases unmatched: 9. The CDR3 covers 15 residues. In germline, CDR1 is DFQATT, CDR2 SNEGSKA (reference sequence).